The rows below give T cell receptor beta chains drawn from one sample of a study of blood T cells in healthy people across ages. TCRdb independently ran MiXCR on the 5' RACE reads; one entry per CDR3 protein. The sample includes 500,000 to 700,000 distinct CDR3 sequences, around 31% of them seen just once. Sequenced input: blood. All receptors come from a woman aged 80 or over in good health. Both conserved end residues are part of each CDR3. The order of the fields is D gene, clone size, J gene, V gene, CDR3 protein, CDR3 DNA. A D gene is named only where the DNA matches it firmly. Clone size is shown for a subset of rows, as once, few, many or a class of expanded clone.

D gene: -; clone size: many; J gene: TRBJ1-4; V gene: TRBV7-9; CDR3 protein: CASSDTGRDEKLFF; CDR3 DNA: TGTGCCAGCAGCGATACAGGAAGGGACGAAAAACTGTTTTTT
D gene: -; clone size: many; J gene: TRBJ1-2; V gene: TRBV24-1; CDR3 protein: CATSDPNTNYGYTF; CDR3 DNA: TGTGCCACCAGTGATCCTAACACTAACTATGGCTACACCTTC
D gene: -; clone size: -; J gene: TRBJ2-1; V gene: TRBV12-3/TRBV12-4; CDR3 protein: CASSPWTAGSSYNEQFF; CDR3 DNA: TGTGCCAGCAGCCCCTGGACAGCGGGGAGCTCCTACAATGAGCAGTTCTTC
D gene: -; clone size: many; J gene: TRBJ1-1; V gene: TRBV29-1; CDR3 protein: CSVDRDTEAFF; CDR3 DNA: TGCAGCGTTGACAGGGACACTGAAGCTTTCTTT
D gene: -; clone size: many; J gene: TRBJ1-5; V gene: TRBV20-1; CDR3 protein: CSARSGGNQPQHF; CDR3 DNA: TGCAGTGCTAGGTCCGGGGGAAATCAGCCCCAGCATTTT
D gene: -; clone size: -; J gene: TRBJ2-7; V gene: TRBV6-1; CDR3 protein: CASSEGTFYEQYF; CDR3 DNA: TGTGCCAGCAGTGAAGGGACCTTCTACGAGCAGTACTTC
D gene: -; clone size: few; J gene: TRBJ2-5; V gene: TRBV5-6; CDR3 protein: CASGLLQGETQYF; CDR3 DNA: TGTGCCAGCGGCTTGTTGCAGGGCGAGACCCAGTACTTC
D gene: -; clone size: many; J gene: TRBJ2-7; V gene: TRBV5-1; CDR3 protein: CASSSGGGSYEQYF; CDR3 DNA: TGCGCCAGCAGCTCCGGTGGGGGATCCTACGAGCAGTACTTC
D gene: TRBD2; clone size: many; J gene: TRBJ2-1; V gene: TRBV4-2; CDR3 protein: CASSQLTSGGADEQFF; CDR3 DNA: TGTGCCAGCAGCCAACTGACTAGCGGGGGGGCGGATGAGCAGTTCTTC
D gene: -; clone size: many; J gene: TRBJ2-1; V gene: TRBV20-1; CDR3 protein: CSVEGREYNEQFF; CDR3 DNA: TGCAGTGTAGAGGGTCGGGAATACAATGAGCAGTTCTTC
D gene: TRBD1; clone size: few; J gene: TRBJ1-1; V gene: TRBV12-5; CDR3 protein: CASGLDRGLNTEAFF; CDR3 DNA: TGTGCTAGTGGCCTGGACAGGGGGCTTAACACTGAAGCTTTCTTT
D gene: -; clone size: -; J gene: TRBJ1-2; V gene: TRBV19; CDR3 protein: CASSLRQARGYTF; CDR3 DNA: TGTGCCAGTAGCCTCAGACAGGCGAGGGGCTACACCTTC
D gene: -; clone size: many; J gene: TRBJ1-1; V gene: TRBV6-2/TRBV6-3; CDR3 protein: CASSLNTGLSTAFF; CDR3 DNA: TGTGCCAGCAGTTTGAATACAGGGCTAAGTACGGCTTTCTTT
D gene: -; clone size: many; J gene: TRBJ1-1; V gene: TRBV29-1; CDR3 protein: CSANRVMDAEAFF; CDR3 DNA: TGCAGCGCGAACAGGGTAATGGATGCTGAAGCTTTCTTT
D gene: -; clone size: many; J gene: TRBJ1-2; V gene: TRBV24-1; CDR3 protein: CATSDLNRAEGYTF; CDR3 DNA: TGTGCCACCAGTGATTTGAACAGGGCAGAGGGCTACACCTTC
D gene: -; clone size: -; J gene: TRBJ2-5; V gene: TRBV15; CDR3 protein: CATSRDPPQETQYF; CDR3 DNA: TGTGCCACCAGCAGAGATCCCCCCCAAGAGACCCAGTACTTC
D gene: -; clone size: many; J gene: TRBJ2-3; V gene: TRBV7-6; CDR3 protein: CASSSLLGSSTDTQYF; CDR3 DNA: TGTGCCAGCAGCTCCCTTTTGGGGAGTAGCACAGATACGCAGTATTTT
D gene: -; clone size: -; J gene: TRBJ2-7; V gene: TRBV5-1; CDR3 protein: CASSLDRSGMERYF; CDR3 DNA: TGCGCCAGCAGCTTGGACAGGTCCGGGATGGAGCGGTACTTC
D gene: TRBD1; clone size: many; J gene: TRBJ2-7; V gene: TRBV4-1; CDR3 protein: CASSQVHLDRGLHYEQYF; CDR3 DNA: TGCGCCAGCAGCCAAGTCCACCTCGACAGGGGGCTTCACTACGAGCAGTACTTC
D gene: -; clone size: -; J gene: TRBJ2-3; V gene: TRBV2; CDR3 protein: CASRPDGADTQYF; CDR3 DNA: TGTGCCAGCAGGCCAGACGGGGCAGATACGCAGTATTTT
D gene: TRBD1; clone size: many; J gene: TRBJ2-7; V gene: TRBV4-1; CDR3 protein: CASSQEGTGTGKDEQYF; CDR3 DNA: TGCGCCAGCAGCCAAGAAGGGACGGGGACAGGGAAAGACGAGCAGTACTTC
D gene: -; clone size: many; J gene: TRBJ2-2; V gene: TRBV25-1; CDR3 protein: CASGLGNGELFF; CDR3 DNA: TGTGCCAGTGGTCTTGGTAACGGGGAGCTGTTTTTT
D gene: -; clone size: many; J gene: TRBJ2-5; V gene: TRBV5-1; CDR3 protein: CASSRLQETQYF; CDR3 DNA: TGCGCCAGCAGCCGACTCCAAGAGACCCAGTACTTC
D gene: -; clone size: many; J gene: TRBJ1-4; V gene: TRBV2; CDR3 protein: CASSPRVGEKLFF; CDR3 DNA: TGTGCCAGCAGTCCCAGGGTGGGTGAAAAACTGTTTTTT
D gene: -; clone size: many; J gene: TRBJ2-7; V gene: TRBV27; CDR3 protein: CASRPRGTPYEQYF; CDR3 DNA: TGTGCCAGCAGGCCGAGAGGGACCCCCTACGAGCAGTACTTC